This entry concerns a single T cell receptor (beta chain). In the original workflow: Scientists estimated how many nucleated cells there were by amplifying reference gene primers. Measured with immunoSEQ multiplex PCR; TCRdb has only the in-frame clones, and not every one. The V and J calls and the clone size are those of that table, but D and trimming were determined from the DNA. The data contain 130,000 to 150,000 clones, 75% to 85% of them singletons. The record originates from a study of blood T cell repertoires in COVID-19. Study information: Acute and convalescent COVID-19 samples came from the United States, Italy and Spain.

The CDR3 is 15 residues long. V lost 1 base to trimming and J lost 5 bases; unmatched junction nucleotides: 7. Germline CDR1 and CDR2: SEHNR and FQNEAQ (reference sequence). This TCR derives from a woman between 45 and 65 years old in a cohort sampled during active or convalescent COVID-19. The rearrangement links TRBV7-9 to TRBJ2-7, with TRBD2 identical over 8 bases. Sequencing input: peripheral blood. The CDR3 DNA follows: TGTGCCAGCAGCTTAGTTAAGCGGGGGTCCCACGAGCAGTACTTC. Its protein is CASSLVKRGSHEQYF.